This TCR beta chain was retrieved from a study of technical replicates of blood from a few donors (dated by TCRdb to 2017 to 2019). Libraries came from the immunoSEQ multiplex PCR assay. As stored in TCRdb, this immuneACCESS dataset retains in-frame rearrangements with V and J assigned. A fraction of the clones does not appear; measured against another copy, unresolved V genes explain less than half of the discrepancy, and the remainder lacks a known reason. Recorded for this sample are about 50,000 clones; around 95% of them occurred a single time. The ten largest clones add up to 0.39% of the sample. The CDR3 spans 13 residues, from the cysteine through the phenylalanine. The read is trimmed to its CDR3 DNA, 39 bases read in frame from base 1. V is clipped by 4 bases and J by 3 bases, and the sequence between their germline boundaries is 10 bases long. CDR1 and CDR2 are read off the germline V gene (reference sequence) as PRHDT and FYEKMQ.

Concerning this clone itself: The target of this receptor is not known. No much larger clone exists at a distance of one base, and base qualities are not known.

Sequenced material: T cells isolated from PBMCs. This sequence was found in a human donor in good health. The V and J segments used are TRBV13 and TRBJ2-7, with TRBD1 tentatively as D gene (6 bases match). The nucleotide sequence is TGTGCCAGCAGCTCTATGGACAGCTACGAGCAGTACTTC. The translation is CASSSMDSYEQYF.